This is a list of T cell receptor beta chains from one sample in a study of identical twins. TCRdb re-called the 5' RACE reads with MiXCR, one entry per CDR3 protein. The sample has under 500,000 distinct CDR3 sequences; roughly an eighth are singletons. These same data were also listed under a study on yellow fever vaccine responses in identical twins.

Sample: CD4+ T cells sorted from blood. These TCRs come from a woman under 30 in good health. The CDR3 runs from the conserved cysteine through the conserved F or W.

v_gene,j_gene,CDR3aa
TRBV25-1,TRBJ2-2,CASRDTGELFF
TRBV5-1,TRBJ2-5,CASATQGGPAETQYF
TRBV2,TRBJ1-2,CASSARTGGGYGYTF
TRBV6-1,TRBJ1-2,CASRKTGGYGYTF
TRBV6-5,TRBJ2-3,CASSYTAPSTGRSTDTQYF
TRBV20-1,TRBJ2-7,CSARSSGSDEQYF
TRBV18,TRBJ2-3,CASSPQQGDTQYF
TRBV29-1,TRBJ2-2,CSVEDRNANTGELFF
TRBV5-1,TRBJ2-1,CASSPPGLAYNEQFF
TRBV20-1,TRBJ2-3,CSARDKLAGKRDTQYF
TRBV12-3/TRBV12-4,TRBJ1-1,CASSPATRNTEAFF
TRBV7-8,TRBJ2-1,CASSVRLAGAYNEQFF
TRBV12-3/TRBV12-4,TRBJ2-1,CASSFSGTLYNEQFF
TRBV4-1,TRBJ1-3,CASSQDRAGNTIYF
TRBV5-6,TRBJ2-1,CASSSEVMRGAYNEQFF
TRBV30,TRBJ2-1,CAWRTLAGGNEQFF